This section outlines one T cell receptor (beta chain) sequence together with its context. This record comes from a study of blood T cell repertoires in COVID-19. Sequenced by immunoSEQ multiplex PCR; TCRdb stores in-frame clones only, minus some. This sample yields under 500,000 clones, of which 80% to 90% are seen a single time; 4% to 5.5% belongs to the top ten. Sample: peripheral blood. This clonotype originated in a woman aged 25 to 45 with acute or convalescent COVID-19.

The CDR3 reads CASSLAPGEGDNEQFF. CDR3 DNA: TGTGCCAGCAGCCTCGCGCCAGGAGAGGGGGACAATGAGCAGTTCTTC. The chain has TRBV11-1 and TRBJ2-1; the D gene is possibly TRBD1 (6 bases). Trimming stripped 5 bases from V and 5 bases from J, with 19 bases between. The CDR3 totals 16 residues. The germline gives CDR1 SGHAT, CDR2 FQDESV (reference sequence).